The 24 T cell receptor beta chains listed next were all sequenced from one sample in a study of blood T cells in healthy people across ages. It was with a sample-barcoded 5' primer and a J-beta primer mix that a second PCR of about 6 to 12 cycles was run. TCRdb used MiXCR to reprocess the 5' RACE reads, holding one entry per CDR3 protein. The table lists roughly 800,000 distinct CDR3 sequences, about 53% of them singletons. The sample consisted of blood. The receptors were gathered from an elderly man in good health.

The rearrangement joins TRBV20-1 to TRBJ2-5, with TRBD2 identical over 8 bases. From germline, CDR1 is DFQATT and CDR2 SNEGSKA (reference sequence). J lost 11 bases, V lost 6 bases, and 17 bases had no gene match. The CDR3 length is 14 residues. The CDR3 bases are TGCAGTGCGCCTGGAGGGGCGGGAGCGGGGGAGCAGTACTTC. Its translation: CSAPGGAGAGEQYF.

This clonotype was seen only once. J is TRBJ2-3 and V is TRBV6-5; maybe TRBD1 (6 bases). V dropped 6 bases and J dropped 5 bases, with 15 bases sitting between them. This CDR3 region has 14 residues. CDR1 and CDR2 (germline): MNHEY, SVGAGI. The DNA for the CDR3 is TGTGCCAGCAGGACATCCTTAGGGGGAGATACGCAGTATTTT. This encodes CASRTSLGGDTQYF.

The CDR3 loop reads CASSKTGAQINEQFF. The CDR3 DNA is TGTGCCAGCAGCAAGACAGGGGCCCAAATCAATGAGCAGTTCTTC. V is TRBV2 and J is TRBJ2-1; TRBD1 matches 8 bases. This CDR3 is built from 15 residues. After removal of 6 bases from V and 6 bases from J, the junction contained 10 bases not matched to a gene. Per the germline V gene, CDR1 is SNHLY and CDR2 is FYNNEI.

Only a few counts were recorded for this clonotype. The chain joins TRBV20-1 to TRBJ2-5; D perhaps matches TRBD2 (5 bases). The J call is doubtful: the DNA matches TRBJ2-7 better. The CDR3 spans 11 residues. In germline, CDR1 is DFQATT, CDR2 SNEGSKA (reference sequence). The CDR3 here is CSASGTYEQYF. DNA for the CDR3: TGCAGTGCGTCCGGGACCTACGAGCAGTACTTC.

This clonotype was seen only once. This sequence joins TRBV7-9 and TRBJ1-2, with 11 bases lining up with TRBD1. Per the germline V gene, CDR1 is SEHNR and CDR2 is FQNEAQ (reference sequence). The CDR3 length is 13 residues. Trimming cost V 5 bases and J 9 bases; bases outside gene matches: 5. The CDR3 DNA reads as TGTGCCAGCAGCCCGGGACAGGGGGGTAGCTACACCTTC. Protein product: CASSPGQGGSYTF.

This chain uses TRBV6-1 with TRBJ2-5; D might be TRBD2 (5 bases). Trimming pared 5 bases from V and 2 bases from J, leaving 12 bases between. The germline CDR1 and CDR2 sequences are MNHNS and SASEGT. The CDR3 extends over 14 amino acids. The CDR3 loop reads CASSRRVAQETQYF. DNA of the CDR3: TGTGCCAGCAGTCGGCGGGTGGCACAAGAGACCCAGTACTTC.

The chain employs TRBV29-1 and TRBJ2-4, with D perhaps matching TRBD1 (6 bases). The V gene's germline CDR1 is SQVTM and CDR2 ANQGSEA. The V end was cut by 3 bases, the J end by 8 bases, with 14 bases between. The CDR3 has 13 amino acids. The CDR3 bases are TGCAGCGTTGAGACAACAGGGCGGGACATTCAGTACTTC. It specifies CSVETTGRDIQYF.

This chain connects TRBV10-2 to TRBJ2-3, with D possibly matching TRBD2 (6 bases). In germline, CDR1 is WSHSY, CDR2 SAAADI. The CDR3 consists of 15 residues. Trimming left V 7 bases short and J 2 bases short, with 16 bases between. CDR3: CASNNPAGLTDTQYF. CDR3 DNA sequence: TGCGCCAGCAACAACCCAGCGGGCCTCACAGATACGCAGTATTTT.

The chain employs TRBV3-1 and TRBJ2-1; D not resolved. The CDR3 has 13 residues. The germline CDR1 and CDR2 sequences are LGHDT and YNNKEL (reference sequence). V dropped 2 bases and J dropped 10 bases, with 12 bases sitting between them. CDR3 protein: CASSQSPLEEQFF. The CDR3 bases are TGTGCCAGCAGCCAAAGCCCCCTCGAGGAGCAGTTCTTC.

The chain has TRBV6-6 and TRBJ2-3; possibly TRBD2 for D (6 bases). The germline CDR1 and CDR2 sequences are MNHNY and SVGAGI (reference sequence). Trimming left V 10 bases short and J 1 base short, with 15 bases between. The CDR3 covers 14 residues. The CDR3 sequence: CAISDPGGTDTQYF. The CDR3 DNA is TGTGCCATCTCGGACCCGGGGGGCACAGATACGCAGTATTTT.

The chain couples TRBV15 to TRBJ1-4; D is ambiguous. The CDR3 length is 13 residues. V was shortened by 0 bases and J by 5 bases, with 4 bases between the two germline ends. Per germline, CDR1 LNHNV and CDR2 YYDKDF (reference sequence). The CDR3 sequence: CATSRDLNEKLFF. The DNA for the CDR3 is TGTGCCACCAGCAGAGATCTCAATGAAAAACTGTTTTTT.

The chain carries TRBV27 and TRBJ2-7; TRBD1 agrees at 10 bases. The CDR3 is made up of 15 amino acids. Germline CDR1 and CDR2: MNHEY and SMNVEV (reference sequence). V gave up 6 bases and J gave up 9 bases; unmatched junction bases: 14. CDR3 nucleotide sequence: TGTGCCAGCAGCGCTACCGGGACAGGGGTCTCCGGGCAGTACTTC. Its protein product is CASSATGTGVSGQYF.

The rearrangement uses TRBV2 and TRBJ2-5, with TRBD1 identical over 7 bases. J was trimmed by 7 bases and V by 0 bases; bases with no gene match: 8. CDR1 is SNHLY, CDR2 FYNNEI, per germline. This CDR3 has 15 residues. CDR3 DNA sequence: TGTGCCAGCAGTGAAGCGGCAGGGGGACGAGGGACCCAGTACTTC. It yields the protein CASSEAAGGRGTQYF.

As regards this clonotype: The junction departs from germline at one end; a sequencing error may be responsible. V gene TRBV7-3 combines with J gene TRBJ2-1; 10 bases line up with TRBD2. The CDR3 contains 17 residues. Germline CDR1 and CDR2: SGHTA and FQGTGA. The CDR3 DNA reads TGTGCCTGCAGCTTAACAGGTAGCGGGAGGTTATACAATGAGCAGTTCTTC. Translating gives CACSLTGSGRLYNEQFF. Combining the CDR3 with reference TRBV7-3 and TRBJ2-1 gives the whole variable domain GAGVSQTPSNKVTEKGKYVELRCDPISGHTALYWYRQSLGQGPEFLIYFQGTGAADDSGLPNDRFFAVRPEGSVSTLKIQRTERGDSAVYLCACSLTGSGRLYNEQFFGPGTRLTVL.

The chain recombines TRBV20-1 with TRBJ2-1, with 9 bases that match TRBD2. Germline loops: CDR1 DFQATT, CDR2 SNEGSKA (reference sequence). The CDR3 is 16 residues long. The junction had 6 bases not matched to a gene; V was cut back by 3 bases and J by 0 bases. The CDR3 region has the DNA TGCAGTGCTAGGTCTCTAGCGGGGTCCTCCTACAATGAGCAGTTCTTC. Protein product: CSARSLAGSSYNEQFF.

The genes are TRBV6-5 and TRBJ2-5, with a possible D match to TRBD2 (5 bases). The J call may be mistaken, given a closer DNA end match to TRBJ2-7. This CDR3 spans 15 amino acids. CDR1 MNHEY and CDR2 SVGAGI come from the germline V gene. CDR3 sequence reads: CASSEGGLGTYEQYF. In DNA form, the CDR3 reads TGTGCCAGCTCCGAGGGCGGGCTAGGCACCTACGAGCAGTACTTC.

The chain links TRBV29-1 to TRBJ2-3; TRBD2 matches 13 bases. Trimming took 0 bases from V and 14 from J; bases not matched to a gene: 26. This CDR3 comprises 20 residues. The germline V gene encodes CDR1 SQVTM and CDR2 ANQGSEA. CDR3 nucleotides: TGCAGCGTTGAAGATAGAGGGACCGGGACTAGCGGGATGAGGCTCAGATACGCGTATTTT. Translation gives CSVEDRGTGTSGMRLRYAYF.

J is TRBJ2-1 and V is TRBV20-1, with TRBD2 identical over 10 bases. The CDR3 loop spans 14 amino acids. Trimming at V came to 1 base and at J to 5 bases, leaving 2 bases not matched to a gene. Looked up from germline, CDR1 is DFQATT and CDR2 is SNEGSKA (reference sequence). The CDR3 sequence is CSARGLAGDNEQFF. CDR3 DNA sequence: TGCAGTGCTAGAGGGCTAGCGGGGGACAATGAGCAGTTCTTC.

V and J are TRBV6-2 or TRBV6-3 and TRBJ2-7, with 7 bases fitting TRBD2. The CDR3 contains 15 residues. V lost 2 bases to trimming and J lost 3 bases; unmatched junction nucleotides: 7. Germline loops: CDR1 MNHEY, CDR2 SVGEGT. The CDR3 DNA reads TGTGCCAGCAGTTACCGGGGGGATTCATTCTACGAGCAGTACTTC. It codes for CASSYRGDSFYEQYF.

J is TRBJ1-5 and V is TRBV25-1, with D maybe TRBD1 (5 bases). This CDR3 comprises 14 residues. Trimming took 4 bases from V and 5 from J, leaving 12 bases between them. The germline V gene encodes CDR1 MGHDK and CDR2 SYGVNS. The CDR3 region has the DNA TGTGCCAGCAGTGGCCAGGGAGGGGATCAGCCCCAGCATTTT. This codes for CASSGQGGDQPQHF.

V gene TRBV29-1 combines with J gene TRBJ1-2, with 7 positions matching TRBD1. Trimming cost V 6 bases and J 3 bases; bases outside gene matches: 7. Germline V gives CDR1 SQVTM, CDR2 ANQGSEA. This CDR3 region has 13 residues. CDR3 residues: CSVPGGTDYGYTF. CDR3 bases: TGCAGCGTCCCAGGGGGGACCGACTATGGCTACACCTTC.

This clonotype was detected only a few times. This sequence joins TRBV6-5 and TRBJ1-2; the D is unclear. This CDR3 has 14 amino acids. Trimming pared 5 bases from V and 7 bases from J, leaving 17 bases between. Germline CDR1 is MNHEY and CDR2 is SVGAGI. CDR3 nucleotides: TGTGCCAGCAGTCGAGTGGGAAGTGCCTTTGGCTACACCTTC. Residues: CASSRVGSAFGYTF.

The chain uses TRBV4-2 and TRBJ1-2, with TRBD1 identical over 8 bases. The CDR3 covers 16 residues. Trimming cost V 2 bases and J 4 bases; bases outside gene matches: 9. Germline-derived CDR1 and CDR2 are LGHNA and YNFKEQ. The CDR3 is CASSQSGGSPGYGYTF. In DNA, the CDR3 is TGTGCCAGCAGCCAATCAGGGGGCTCTCCGGGCTATGGCTACACCTTC.

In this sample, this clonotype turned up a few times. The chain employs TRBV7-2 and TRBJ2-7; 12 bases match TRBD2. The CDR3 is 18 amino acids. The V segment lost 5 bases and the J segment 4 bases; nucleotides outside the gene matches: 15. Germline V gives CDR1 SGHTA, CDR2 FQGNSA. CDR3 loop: CASSAGRSSGRVFYEQYF. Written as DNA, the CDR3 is TGTGCCAGCAGCGCCGGACGTTCTAGCGGGAGGGTTTTTTACGAGCAGTACTTC.